Each of the 2 T cell receptor beta chains below was sequenced from the same sample in a study of T cells in localized non-small cell lung cancer. TCRdb's table, derived via immunoSEQ multiplex PCR, lists solely in-frame clones and lacks some. The profile shows fewer than 40,000 clones, approximately 88% of them singletons. The starting material was peripheral blood, obtained before any cancer treatment. The receptors originated from a female donor over 55 with stage I lung adenocarcinoma.

The V call is TRBV29-1, the J call TRBJ2-7; D possibly corresponds to TRBD1 (6 bases). This CDR3 is built from 12 residues. With 4 bases removed from V and 6 bases from J, the gap between germline ends came to 13 bases. From germline, CDR1 is SQVTM and CDR2 ANQGSEA. This CDR3 reads CSVGWGLLEQYF. CDR3 DNA sequence: TGCAGCGTTGGTTGGGGGCTCCTCGAGCAGTACTTC.

The chain links TRBV6-5 to TRBJ2-7, with a possible D match to TRBD1 (5 bases). Trimming took 6 bases from V and 2 from J, leaving 8 bases between them. The length of the CDR3 is 12 residues. CDR1 is MNHEY and CDR2 is SVGAGI in the germline V gene. CDR3 coding DNA: TGTGCCAGCAGGCCAGGGCCCTACGAGCAGTACTTC. Translated: CASRPGPYEQYF.